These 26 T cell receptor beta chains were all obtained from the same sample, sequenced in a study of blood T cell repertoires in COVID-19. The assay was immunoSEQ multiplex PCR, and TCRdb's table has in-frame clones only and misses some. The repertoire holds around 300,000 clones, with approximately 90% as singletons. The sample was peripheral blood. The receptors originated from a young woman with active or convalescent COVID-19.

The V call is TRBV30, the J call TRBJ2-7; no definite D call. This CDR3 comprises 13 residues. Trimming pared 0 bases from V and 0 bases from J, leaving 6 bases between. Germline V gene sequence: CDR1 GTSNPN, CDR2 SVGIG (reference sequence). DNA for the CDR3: TGTGCCTGGAGTGTGTACAGCTCCTACGAGCAGTACTTC. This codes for CAWSVYSSYEQYF. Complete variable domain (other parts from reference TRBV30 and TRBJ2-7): SQTIHQWPATLVQPVGSPLSLECTVEGTSNPNLYWYRQAAGRGLQLLFYSVGIGQISSEVPQNLSASRPQDRQFILSSKKLLLSDSGFYLCAWSVYSSYEQYFGPGTRLTVT.

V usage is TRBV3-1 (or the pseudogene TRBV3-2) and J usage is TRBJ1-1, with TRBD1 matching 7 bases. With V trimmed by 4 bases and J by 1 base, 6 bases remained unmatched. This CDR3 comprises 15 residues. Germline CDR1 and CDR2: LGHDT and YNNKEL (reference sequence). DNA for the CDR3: TGTGCCAGCAGCCCCCGACAGGGAAGGAACACTGAAGCTTTCTTT. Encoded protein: CASSPRQGRNTEAFF.

The CDR3 nucleotides are TGTGCCAGCTCACCACCGCAGGGGCGCTATGGCTACACCTTC. This gives the protein CASSPPQGRYGYTF. The chain has TRBV18 and TRBJ1-2; a weak D match, TRBD1 (6 bases). This CDR3 spans 14 amino acids. V was pared by 0 bases and J by 4 bases, with 9 bases between. Germline V gene data show CDR1 as KGHSH and CDR2 as LQKENI.

CDR3 sequence (DNA): TGTGCCAGCAGGGGGGGACTTGAAATCTACGAGCAGTACTTC. Translating gives CASRGGLEIYEQYF. V and J are TRBV28 and TRBJ2-7, with a possible D match to TRBD2 (6 bases). V was cut by 6 bases and J by 3 bases, with 15 bases left in between. Germline V gives CDR1 MDHEN, CDR2 SYDVKM. The CDR3 extends over 14 amino acids.

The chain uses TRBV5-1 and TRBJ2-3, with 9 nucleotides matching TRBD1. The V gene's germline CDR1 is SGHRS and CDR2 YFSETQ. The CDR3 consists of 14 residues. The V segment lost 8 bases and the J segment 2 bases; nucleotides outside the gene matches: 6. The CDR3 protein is CASMTGGDTDTQYF. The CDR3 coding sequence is TGCGCCAGTATGACAGGGGGGGACACAGATACGCAGTATTTT.

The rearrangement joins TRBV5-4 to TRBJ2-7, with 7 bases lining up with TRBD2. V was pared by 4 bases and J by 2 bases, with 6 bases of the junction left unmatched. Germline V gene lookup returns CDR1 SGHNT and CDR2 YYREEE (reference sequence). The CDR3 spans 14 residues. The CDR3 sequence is CASSPQRETYEQYF. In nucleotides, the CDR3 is TGTGCCAGCAGCCCGCAGCGGGAAACCTACGAGCAGTACTTC.

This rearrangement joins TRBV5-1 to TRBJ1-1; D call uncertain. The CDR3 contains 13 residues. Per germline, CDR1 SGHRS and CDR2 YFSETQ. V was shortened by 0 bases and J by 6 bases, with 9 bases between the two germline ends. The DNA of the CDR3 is TGCGCCAGCAGCTTGGCGGCGGAGGCTGAAGCTTTCTTT. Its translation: CASSLAAEAEAFF.

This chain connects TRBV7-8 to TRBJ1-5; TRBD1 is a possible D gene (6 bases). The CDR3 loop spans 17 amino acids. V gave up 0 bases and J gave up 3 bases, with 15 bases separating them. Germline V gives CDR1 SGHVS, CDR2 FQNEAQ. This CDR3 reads CASSLAGLGQFNQPQHF. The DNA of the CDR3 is TGTGCCAGCAGCTTAGCTGGCCTCGGACAGTTCAATCAGCCCCAGCATTTT.

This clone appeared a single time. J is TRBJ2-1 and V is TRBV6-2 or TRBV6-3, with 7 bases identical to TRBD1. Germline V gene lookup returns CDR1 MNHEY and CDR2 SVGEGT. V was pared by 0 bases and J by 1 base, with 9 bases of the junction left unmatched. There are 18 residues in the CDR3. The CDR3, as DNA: TGTGCCAGCAGTTACTCGATCGGCAGGGGGTCATCCTACAATGAGCAGTTCTTC. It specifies CASSYSIGRGSSYNEQFF.

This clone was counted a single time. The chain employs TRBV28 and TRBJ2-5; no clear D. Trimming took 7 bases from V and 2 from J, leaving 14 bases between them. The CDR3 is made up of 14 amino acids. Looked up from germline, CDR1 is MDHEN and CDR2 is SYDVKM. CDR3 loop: CASTRDGGQETQYF. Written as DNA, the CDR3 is TGTGCCAGCACCCGCGATGGCGGACAAGAGACCCAGTACTTC. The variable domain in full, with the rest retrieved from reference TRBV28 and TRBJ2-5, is DVKVTQSSRYLVKRTGEKVFLECVQDMDHENMFWYRQDPGLGLRLIYFSYDVKMKEKGDIPEGYSVSREKKERFSLILESASTNQTSMYLCASTRDGGQETQYFGPGTRLLVL.

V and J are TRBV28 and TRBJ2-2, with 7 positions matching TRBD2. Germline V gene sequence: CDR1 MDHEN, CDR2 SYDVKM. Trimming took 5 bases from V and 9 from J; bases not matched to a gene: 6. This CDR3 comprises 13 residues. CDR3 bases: TGTGCCAGCAGTGCCCGACTAGCCCGGGAGCTGTTTTTT. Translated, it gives CASSARLARELFF.

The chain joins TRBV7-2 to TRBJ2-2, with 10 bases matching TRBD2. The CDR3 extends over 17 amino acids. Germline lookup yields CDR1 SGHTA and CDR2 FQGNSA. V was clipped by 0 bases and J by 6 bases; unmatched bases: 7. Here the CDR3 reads CASSLARRSGGAGELFF. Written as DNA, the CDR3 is TGTGCCAGCAGCTTAGCGCGGCGGAGCGGGGGGGCCGGGGAGCTGTTTTTT.

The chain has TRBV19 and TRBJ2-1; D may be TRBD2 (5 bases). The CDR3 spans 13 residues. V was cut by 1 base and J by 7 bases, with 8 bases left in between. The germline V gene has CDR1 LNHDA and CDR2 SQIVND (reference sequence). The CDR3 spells CASSIARGNEQFF. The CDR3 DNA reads TGTGCCAGTAGTATAGCCCGAGGGAATGAGCAGTTCTTC.

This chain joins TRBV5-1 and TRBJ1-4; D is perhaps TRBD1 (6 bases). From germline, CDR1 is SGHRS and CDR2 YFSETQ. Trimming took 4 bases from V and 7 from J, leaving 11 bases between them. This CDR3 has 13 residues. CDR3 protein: CASSPQGIEKLFF. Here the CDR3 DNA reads TGCGCCAGCAGCCCACAGGGTATTGAAAAACTGTTTTTT.

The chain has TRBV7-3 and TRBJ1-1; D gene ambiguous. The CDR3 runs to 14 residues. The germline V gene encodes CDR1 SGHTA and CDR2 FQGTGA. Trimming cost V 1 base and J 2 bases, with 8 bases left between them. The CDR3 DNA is TGTGCCAGCAGCTTAAACAGATTAAACACTGAAGCTTTCTTT. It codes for CASSLNRLNTEAFF.

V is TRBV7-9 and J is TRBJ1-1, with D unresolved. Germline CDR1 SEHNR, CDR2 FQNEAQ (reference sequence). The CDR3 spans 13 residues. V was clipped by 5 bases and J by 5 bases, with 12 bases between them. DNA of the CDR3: TGTGCCAGCAGCCCGCCAGGAGGGACTGAAGCTTTCTTT. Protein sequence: CASSPPGGTEAFF.

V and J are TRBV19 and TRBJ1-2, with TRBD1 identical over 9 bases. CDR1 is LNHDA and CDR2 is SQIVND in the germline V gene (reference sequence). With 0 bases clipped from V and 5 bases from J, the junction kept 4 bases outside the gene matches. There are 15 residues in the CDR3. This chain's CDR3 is CASSIDGQGRYGYTF. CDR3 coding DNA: TGTGCCAGTAGTATAGACGGACAGGGGCGGTATGGCTACACCTTC. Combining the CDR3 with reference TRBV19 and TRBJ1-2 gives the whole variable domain DGGITQSPKYLFRKEGQNVTLSCEQNLNHDAMYWYRQDPGQGLRLIYYSQIVNDFQKGDIAEGYSVSREKKESFPLTVTSAQKNPTAFYLCASSIDGQGRYGYTFGSGTRLTVV.

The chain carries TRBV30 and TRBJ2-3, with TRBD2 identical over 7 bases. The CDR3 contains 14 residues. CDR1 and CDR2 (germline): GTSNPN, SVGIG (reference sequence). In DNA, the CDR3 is TGTGCGCATGTAAGACGGGAGGACACAGATACGCAGTATTTT. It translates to CAHVRREDTDTQYF.

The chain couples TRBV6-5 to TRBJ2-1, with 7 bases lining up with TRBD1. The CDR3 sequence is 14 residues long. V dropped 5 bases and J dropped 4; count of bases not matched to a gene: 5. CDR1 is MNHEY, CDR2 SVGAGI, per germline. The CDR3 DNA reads TGTGCCAGCAGTCACCGGGACAGTTACAATGAGCAGTTCTTC. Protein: CASSHRDSYNEQFF.

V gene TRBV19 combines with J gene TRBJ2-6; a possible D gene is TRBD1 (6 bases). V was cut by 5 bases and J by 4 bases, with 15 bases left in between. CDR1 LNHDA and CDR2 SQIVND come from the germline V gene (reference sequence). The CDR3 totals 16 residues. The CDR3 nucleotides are TGTGCCAGTAGTGTTTCTACAGGGACCGGGGCCAACGTCCTGACTTTC. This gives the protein CASSVSTGTGANVLTF.

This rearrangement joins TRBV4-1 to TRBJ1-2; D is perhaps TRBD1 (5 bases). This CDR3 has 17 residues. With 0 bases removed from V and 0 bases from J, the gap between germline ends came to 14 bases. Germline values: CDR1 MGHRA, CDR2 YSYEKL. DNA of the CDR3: TGCGCCAGCAGCCAAGATCGTGAAAGGGGCCCTAACTATGGCTACACCTTC. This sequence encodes CASSQDRERGPNYGYTF.

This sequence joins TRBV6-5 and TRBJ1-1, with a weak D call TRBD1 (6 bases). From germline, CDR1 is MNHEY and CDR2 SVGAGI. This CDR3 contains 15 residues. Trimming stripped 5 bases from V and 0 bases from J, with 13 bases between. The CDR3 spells CASSRFRGLNTEAFF. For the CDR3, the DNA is TGTGCCAGCAGTAGATTCAGGGGCCTGAACACTGAAGCTTTCTTT.

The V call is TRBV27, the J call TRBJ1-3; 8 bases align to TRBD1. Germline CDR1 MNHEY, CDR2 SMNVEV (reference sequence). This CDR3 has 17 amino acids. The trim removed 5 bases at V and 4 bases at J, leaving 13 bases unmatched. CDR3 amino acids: CASSPRYRGVIGNTIYF. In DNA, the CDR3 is TGTGCCAGCAGTCCGCGTTACAGGGGGGTCATCGGAAACACCATATATTTT.

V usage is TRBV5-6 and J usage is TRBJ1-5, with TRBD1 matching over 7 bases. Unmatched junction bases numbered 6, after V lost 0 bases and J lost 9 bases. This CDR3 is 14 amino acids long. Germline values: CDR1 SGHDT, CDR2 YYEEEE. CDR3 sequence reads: CASSLGQGLGPQHF. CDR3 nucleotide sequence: TGTGCCAGCAGCTTGGGACAGGGTCTAGGGCCCCAGCATTTT.

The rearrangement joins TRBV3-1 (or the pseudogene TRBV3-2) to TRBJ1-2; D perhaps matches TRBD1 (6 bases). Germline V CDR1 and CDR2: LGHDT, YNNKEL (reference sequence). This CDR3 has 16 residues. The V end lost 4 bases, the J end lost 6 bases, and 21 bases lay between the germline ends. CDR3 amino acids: CASSPEHLTGVNGYTF. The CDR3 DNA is TGTGCCAGCAGCCCCGAACACTTGACAGGTGTGAATGGCTACACCTTC.

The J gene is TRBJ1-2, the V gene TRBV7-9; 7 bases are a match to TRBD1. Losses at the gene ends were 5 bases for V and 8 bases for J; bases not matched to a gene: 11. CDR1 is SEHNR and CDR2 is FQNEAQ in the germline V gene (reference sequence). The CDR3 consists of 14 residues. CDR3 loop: CASSPGTAFQGYTF. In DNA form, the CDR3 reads TGTGCCAGCAGCCCGGGGACAGCTTTTCAAGGCTACACCTTC.